The rows below give T cell receptor beta chains drawn from one sample of a study of T cell clusters in autoimmune cytopenias. TCRdb reworked the multiplex PCR reads into one entry per CDR3 protein, no DNA. The sample features approximately 200 distinct CDR3 sequences, with less than 45% in its top ten. These data were also reused for a study on T cell repertoires in aging, cancer and after chemotherapy.

The sequencing sample was made of peripheral blood. These receptors originate from a human donor with chronic lymphocytic leukemia. CDR3s include the opening cysteine and the closing phenylalanine or tryptophan. Not all rows give a size; the values are once, few, many and, for expanded clones, a class.

CDR3 length	V gene	J gene	clone size	CDR3 protein
13	TRBV5-6	TRBJ1-5	medium-sized	CASSWDRGQPQHF
15	TRBV6-5	TRBJ2-7	hyperexpanded	CASSYGGQAFSEQYF
14	TRBV5-1	TRBJ2-3	large	CASSFLSGTDTQYF
13	TRBV28	TRBJ2-5	medium-sized	CASSLHYQETQYF
13	TRBV12-3/TRBV12-4	TRBJ1-5	medium-sized	CAGQRSGGQPQHF
13	TRBV13	TRBJ2-1	-	CASSLEGSNEQFF
15	TRBV2	TRBJ2-7	medium-sized	CASSRESILTYEQYF
14	TRBV6-1	TRBJ2-1	large	CASSESRSYNEQFF
11	TRBV20-1	TRBJ1-1	medium-sized	CSASNGPEAFF
16	TRBV11-2	TRBJ1-4	medium-sized	CASSSRGRGTNEKLFF
14	TRBV5-5	TRBJ2-7	large	CASRLREGVHEQYF
11	TRBV20-1	TRBJ1-5	medium-sized	CSAESEGPQHF
15	TRBV18	TRBJ2-3	large	CASSPRGQGGDTQYF
14	TRBV7-9	TRBJ2-1	large	CASSLVGVENEQFF
11	TRBV2	TRBJ2-7	-	CASRSYYEQYF
16	TRBV28	TRBJ1-1	medium-sized	CASSRPGQRANTEAFF
16	TRBV5-1	TRBJ2-4	medium-sized	CASSPGLAGGGNIQYF
14	TRBV2	TRBJ2-1	medium-sized	CASRTGTSDHEQFF
16	TRBV19	TRBJ1-1	large	CASSPARGVKRSEAFF